This T cell receptor (beta chain) comes out of a study of early T cells in non-severe SARS-CoV-2 infection. Study-wide findings and caveats: The matching step, a VDJdb search, favored anti-spike CD8 responses and missed private and CD4 specificities.

This clonotype was seen more than once but under ten times. Its specificity is not known. Trimming removed 5 bases at V and 5 bases at J, with 4 bases between. The CDR3 loop spans 10 amino acids. CDR1 and CDR2 from the germline V gene are DFQATT and SNEGSKA (reference sequence). Individual cDNA molecules received unique molecular identifiers during library preparation. TCRdb itself ran the 5' RACE reads through MiXCR, one entry per CDR3 protein. The table shows 59,000 or so distinct CDR3 sequences, with roughly 12% occurring only once. The chain combines TRBV20-1 with TRBJ1-5; D unclear. This sequence originates from an adult who was a healthcare worker with PCR-confirmed SARS-CoV-2 infection or an uninfected control (not recorded which). Specimen: whole blood, collected at baseline. The CDR3 region is CSAVYQPQHF. CDR3 nucleotide sequence: TGCAGTGCTGTTTATCAGCCCCAGCATTTT.